The clone carrying this T cell receptor beta chain appeared many times. Trimming pared 10 bases from V and 8 bases from J, leaving 21 bases between. Germline V lookup: CDR1 ENHRY, CDR2 SYGVKD. The CDR3 is 14 residues long. MiXCR, applied by TCRdb to the 5' RACE reads, yields one record per CDR3 protein. The top ten clones hold 4.5% to 5.5% of a sample with 98,000 or so distinct CDR3 sequences, 11% of them seen once. This record comes from a study of early T cells in non-severe SARS-CoV-2 infection. The J gene is TRBJ2-1, the V gene TRBV10-3; the D is unclear. The source is an adult who was a healthcare worker with PCR-confirmed SARS-CoV-2 infection or an uninfected control (not recorded which). Sequencing was done on a sample of whole blood. The CDR3 sequence is CATTPAPGVDEQFF. The CDR3 DNA sequence: TGTGCCACCACGCCGGCCCCCGGCGTGGATGAGCAGTTCTTC.